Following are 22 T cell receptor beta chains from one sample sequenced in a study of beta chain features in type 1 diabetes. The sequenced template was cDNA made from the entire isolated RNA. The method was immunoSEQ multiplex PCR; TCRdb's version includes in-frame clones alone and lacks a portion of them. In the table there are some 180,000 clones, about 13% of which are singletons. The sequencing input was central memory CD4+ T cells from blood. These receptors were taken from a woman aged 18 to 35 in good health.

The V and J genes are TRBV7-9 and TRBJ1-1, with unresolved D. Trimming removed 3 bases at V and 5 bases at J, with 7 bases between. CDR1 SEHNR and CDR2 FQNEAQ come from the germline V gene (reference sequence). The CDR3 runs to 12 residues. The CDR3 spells CASSLSETEAFF. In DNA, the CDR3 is TGTGCCAGCAGCTTGTCGGAGACTGAAGCTTTCTTT. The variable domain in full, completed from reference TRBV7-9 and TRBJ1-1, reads DTGVSQNPRHKITKRGQNVTFRCDPISEHNRLYWYRQTLGQGPEFLTYFQNEAQLEKSRLLSDRFSAERPKGSFSTLEIQRTEQGDSAMYLCASSLSETEAFFGQGTRLTVV.

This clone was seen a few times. The CDR3 bases are TGTGCCAGCAGCCCGAACAGGGGTTCAACCTACGAGCAGTACTTC. It yields the protein CASSPNRGSTYEQYF. V gene TRBV7-9 combines with J gene TRBJ2-7; 7 bases map to TRBD1. There are 15 residues in the CDR3. CDR1 is SEHNR, CDR2 FQNEAQ, per germline (reference sequence). Unmatched junction bases numbered 9, after V lost 5 bases and J lost 2 bases. Full variable domain (outside the CDR3, taken from reference TRBV7-9 and TRBJ2-7): DTGVSQNPRHKITKRGQNVTFRCDPISEHNRLYWYRQTLGQGPEFLTYFQNEAQLEKSRLLSDRFSAERPKGSFSTLEIQRTEQGDSAMYLCASSPNRGSTYEQYFGPGTRLTVT.

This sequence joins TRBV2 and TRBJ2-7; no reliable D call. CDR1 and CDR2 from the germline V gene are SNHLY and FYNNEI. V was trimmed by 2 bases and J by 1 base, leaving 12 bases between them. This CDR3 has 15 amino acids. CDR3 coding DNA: TGTGCCAGCAGTGAATTTATTCCAGATTCCTACGAGCAGTACTTC. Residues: CASSEFIPDSYEQYF.

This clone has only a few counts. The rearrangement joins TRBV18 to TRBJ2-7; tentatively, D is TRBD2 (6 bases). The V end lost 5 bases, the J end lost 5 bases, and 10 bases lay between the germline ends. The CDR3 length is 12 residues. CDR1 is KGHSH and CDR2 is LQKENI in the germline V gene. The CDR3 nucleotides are TGTGCCAGCTCAAGAGGGGAGGACGAGCAGTACTTC. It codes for CASSRGEDEQYF.

The CDR3 reads CAWSRGHGNQPQHF. In DNA form, the CDR3 reads TGTGCCTGGAGTCGAGGACACGGGAATCAGCCCCAGCATTTT. The V call is TRBV30, the J call TRBJ1-5; maybe TRBD1 (5 bases). CDR1 is GTSNPN and CDR2 is SVGIG in the germline V gene (reference sequence). CDR3 length: 14 residues. Trimming pared 2 bases from V and 4 bases from J, leaving 12 bases between.

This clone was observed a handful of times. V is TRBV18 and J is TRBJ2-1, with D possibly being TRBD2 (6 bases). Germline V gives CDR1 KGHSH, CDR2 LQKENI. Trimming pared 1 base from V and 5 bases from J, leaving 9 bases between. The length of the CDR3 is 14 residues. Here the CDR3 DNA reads TGTGCCAGCTCACCACTGACTAGAAACAATGAGCAGTTCTTC. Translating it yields CASSPLTRNNEQFF. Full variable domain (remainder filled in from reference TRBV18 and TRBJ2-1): NAGVMQNPRHLVRRRGQEARLRCSPMKGHSHVYWYRQLPEEGLKFMVYLQKENIIDESGMPKERFSAEFPKEGPSILRIQQVVRGDSAAYFCASSPLTRNNEQFFGPGTRLTVL.

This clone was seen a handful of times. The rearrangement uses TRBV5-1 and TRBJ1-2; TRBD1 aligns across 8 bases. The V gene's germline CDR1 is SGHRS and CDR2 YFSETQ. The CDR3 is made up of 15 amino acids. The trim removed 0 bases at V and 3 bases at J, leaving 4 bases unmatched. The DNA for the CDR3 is TGCGCCAGCAGCTTGGTGGGACAGGAGGACTATGGCTACACCTTC. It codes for CASSLVGQEDYGYTF.

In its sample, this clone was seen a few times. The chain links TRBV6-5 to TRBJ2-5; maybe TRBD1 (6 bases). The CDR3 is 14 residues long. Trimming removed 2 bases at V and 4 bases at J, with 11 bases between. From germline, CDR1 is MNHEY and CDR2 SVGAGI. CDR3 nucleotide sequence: TGTGCCAGCAGTTACAGGGGGATGAGAGAGACCCAGTACTTC. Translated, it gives CASSYRGMRETQYF.

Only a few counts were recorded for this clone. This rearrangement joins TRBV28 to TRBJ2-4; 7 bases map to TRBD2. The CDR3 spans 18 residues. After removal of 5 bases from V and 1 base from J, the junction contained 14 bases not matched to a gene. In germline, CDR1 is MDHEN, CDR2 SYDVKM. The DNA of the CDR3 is TGTGCCAGCAGTACTTCTAGCGGCCCGATTGGGGCCAAAAACATTCAGTACTTC. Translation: CASSTSSGPIGAKNIQYF.

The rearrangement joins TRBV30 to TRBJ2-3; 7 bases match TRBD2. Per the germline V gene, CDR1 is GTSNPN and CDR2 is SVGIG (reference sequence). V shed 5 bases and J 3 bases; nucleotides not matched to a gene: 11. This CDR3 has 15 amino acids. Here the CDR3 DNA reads TGTGCCTGGGGGAGGGCGGGAGCGGATACAGATACGCAGTATTTT. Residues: CAWGRAGADTDTQYF.

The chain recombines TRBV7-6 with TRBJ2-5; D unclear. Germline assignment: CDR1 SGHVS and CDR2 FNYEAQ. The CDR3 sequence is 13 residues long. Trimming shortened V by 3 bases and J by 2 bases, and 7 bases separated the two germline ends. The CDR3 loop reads CASSFSVQETQYF. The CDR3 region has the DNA TGTGCCAGCAGCTTCTCGGTTCAAGAGACCCAGTACTTC.

The CDR3 here is CSANSGRRIHEQYF. The CDR3 DNA follows: TGCAGCGCCAATAGCGGGAGAAGAATACACGAGCAGTACTTC. The V and J genes are TRBV29-1 and TRBJ2-7, with 9 bases fitting TRBD2. Trimming removed 7 bases from V and 5 bases from J; junction bases left unmatched: 12. The CDR3 spans 14 residues. Germline lookup yields CDR1 SQVTM and CDR2 ANQGSEA.

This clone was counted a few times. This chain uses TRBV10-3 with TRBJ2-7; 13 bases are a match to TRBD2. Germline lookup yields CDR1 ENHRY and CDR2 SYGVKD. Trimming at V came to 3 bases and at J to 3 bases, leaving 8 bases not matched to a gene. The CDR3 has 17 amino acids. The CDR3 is CAISDSGLAGDLYEQYF. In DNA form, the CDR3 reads TGTGCCATCAGTGACAGCGGACTAGCGGGAGATCTCTACGAGCAGTACTTC.

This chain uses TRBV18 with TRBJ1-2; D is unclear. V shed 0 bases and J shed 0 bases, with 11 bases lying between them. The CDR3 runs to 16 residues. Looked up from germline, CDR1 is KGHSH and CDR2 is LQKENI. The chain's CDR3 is CASSPPLAGANYGYTF. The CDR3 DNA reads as TGTGCCAGCTCACCACCACTCGCTGGAGCTAACTATGGCTACACCTTC.

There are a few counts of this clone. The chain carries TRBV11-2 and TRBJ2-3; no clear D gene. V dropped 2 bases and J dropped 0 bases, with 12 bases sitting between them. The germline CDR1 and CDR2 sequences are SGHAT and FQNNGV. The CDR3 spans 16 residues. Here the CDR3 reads CASSLRLSLSTDTQYF. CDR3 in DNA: TGTGCCAGCAGCTTACGTCTATCCCTAAGCACAGATACGCAGTATTTT.

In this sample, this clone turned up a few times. In DNA form, the CDR3 reads TGTGCCAGCAGTGTTGGCGGAGCTAACTATGGCTACACCTTC. Translated, it gives CASSVGGANYGYTF. The genes are TRBV2 and TRBJ1-2; the D is unclear. Germline V gene sequence: CDR1 SNHLY, CDR2 FYNNEI. The CDR3 runs 14 residues. Trimming left V 4 bases short and J 0 bases short, with 9 bases between.

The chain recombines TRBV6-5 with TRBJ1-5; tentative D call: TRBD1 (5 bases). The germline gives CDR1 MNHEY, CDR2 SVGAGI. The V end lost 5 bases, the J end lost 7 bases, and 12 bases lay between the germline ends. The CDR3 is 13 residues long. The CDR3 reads CASSLTVLQPQHF. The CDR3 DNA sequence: TGTGCCAGCAGTCTGACAGTTCTGCAGCCCCAGCATTTT.

This CDR3 is CASSSGTSGRGTQYF. The CDR3 DNA sequence: TGTGCCAGCAGCTCCGGGACTAGCGGGAGAGGTACGCAGTATTTT. V usage is TRBV7-3 and J usage is TRBJ2-3; 14 bases map to TRBD2. Germline CDR1 and CDR2: SGHTA and FQGTGA. The ends lost 4 bases at V and 8 bases at J; junction bases unmatched: 5. This CDR3 has 15 amino acids.

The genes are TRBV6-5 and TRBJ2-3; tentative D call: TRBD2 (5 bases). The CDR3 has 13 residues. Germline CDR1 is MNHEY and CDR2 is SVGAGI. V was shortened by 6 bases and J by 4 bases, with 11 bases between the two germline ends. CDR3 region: CASRPGLSDTQYF. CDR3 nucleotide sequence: TGTGCCAGCAGACCGGGATTGTCAGATACGCAGTATTTT.

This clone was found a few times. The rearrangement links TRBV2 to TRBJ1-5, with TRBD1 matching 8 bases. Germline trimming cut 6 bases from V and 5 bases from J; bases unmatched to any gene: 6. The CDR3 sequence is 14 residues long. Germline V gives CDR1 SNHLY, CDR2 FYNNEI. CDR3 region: CASSGQGGYQPQHF. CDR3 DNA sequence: TGTGCCAGCAGCGGACAGGGCGGGTATCAGCCCCAGCATTTT.

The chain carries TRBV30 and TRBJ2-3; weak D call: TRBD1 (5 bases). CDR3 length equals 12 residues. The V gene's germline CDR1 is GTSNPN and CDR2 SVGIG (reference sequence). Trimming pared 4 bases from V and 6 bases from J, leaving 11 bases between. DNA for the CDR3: TGTGCCTGGACCGTAGGGGCGGATACGCAGTATTTT. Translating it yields CAWTVGADTQYF.

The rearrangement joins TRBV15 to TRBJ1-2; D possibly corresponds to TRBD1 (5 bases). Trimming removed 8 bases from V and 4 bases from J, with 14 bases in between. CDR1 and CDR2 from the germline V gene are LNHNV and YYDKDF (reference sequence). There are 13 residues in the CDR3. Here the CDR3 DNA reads TGTGCCACCGAGGACAAGGTAACCTATGGCTACACCTTC. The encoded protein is CATEDKVTYGYTF.